The 21 T cell receptor beta chains reported below all come from one sample, sequenced in a study of T cell responses to AZD1222 COVID-19 vaccine. Some clones are missing from TCRdb's copy, which holds only in-frame ones; the method was immunoSEQ multiplex PCR. The sample lists roughly 120,000 clones, about 91% occurring once. The starting material was peripheral blood, obtained on day 0 of AZD1222 vaccination. The receptors derive from an adult in good health.

This chain connects TRBV5-1 to TRBJ1-6; D ambiguous. The germline V gene encodes CDR1 SGHRS and CDR2 YFSETQ. The CDR3 length is 15 residues. With 2 bases removed from V and 2 bases from J, the gap between germline ends came to 8 bases. The CDR3 sequence: CASSFGDTYNSPLHF. The DNA of the CDR3 is TGCGCCAGCAGCTTCGGGGATACCTATAATTCACCCCTCCACTTT.

The chain carries TRBV9 and TRBJ1-2; no reliable D call. This CDR3 has 15 amino acids. The V gene lost 1 base and the J gene lost 0 bases, with 10 bases spanning the gap. Germline assignment: CDR1 SGDLS and CDR2 YYNGEE. CDR3 nucleotide sequence: TGTGCCAGCAGCGTATCTTGGAGTTCTAACTATGGCTACACCTTC. Its protein is CASSVSWSSNYGYTF.

This sequence joins TRBV7-8 and TRBJ2-3; TRBD2 agrees at 11 bases. J lost 5 bases, V lost 2 bases, and 6 bases had no gene match. The CDR3 is made up of 16 amino acids. Germline CDR1 and CDR2: SGHVS and FQNEAQ. Written as DNA, the CDR3 is TGTGCCAGCAGCTTATTAATAGCGGGAGGGGGAGATACGCAGTATTTT. Amino acid sequence: CASSLLIAGGGDTQYF.

This chain uses TRBV4-3 with TRBJ1-2; D is ambiguous. CDR1 is LGHNA, CDR2 YSLEER, per germline. Trimming cost V 0 bases and J 4 bases, with 12 bases left between them. The CDR3 totals 15 residues. This CDR3 is CASSQDRDWIYGYTF. The DNA for the CDR3 is TGCGCCAGCAGCCAAGACCGCGACTGGATCTATGGCTACACCTTC.

CDR3 sequence reads: CASSIRAEKTEAFF. CDR3 DNA: TGTGCCAGTAGTATCAGGGCGGAGAAAACTGAAGCTTTCTTT. The V gene is TRBV19, the J gene TRBJ1-1; tentative D call: TRBD1 (5 bases). This CDR3 has 14 amino acids. CDR1 LNHDA and CDR2 SQIVND come from the germline V gene (reference sequence). Trimming shortened V by 3 bases and J by 5 bases, and 13 bases separated the two germline ends.

The rearrangement links TRBV16 to TRBJ1-1; D not resolved. Germline lookup yields CDR1 KGHSY and CDR2 FQNENV. V was pared by 1 base and J by 0 bases, with 18 bases between. CDR3 length: 18 amino acids. In DNA, the CDR3 is TGTGCCAGCAGCCAATTCTATAACCGCGGATCCATGAACACTGAAGCTTTCTTT. Encoded protein: CASSQFYNRGSMNTEAFF.

The V call is TRBV7-2, the J call TRBJ2-7; D uncertain. CDR1 is SGHTA and CDR2 is FQGNSA in the germline V gene. V lost 1 base, J lost 2 bases, and 9 bases lay in between. The CDR3 has 14 residues. The CDR3 DNA follows: TGTGCCAGCAGCTTAGATCTAGGTCCCTACGAGCAGTACTTC. Its translation: CASSLDLGPYEQYF.

The chain recombines TRBV2 with TRBJ1-5, with TRBD1 identical over 10 bases. V lost 9 bases to trimming and J lost 0 bases; unmatched junction nucleotides: 5. Germline CDR1 reads SNHLY; CDR2 reads FYNNEI. The CDR3 has 15 amino acids. The CDR3 protein is CASMDRGGSNQPQHF. The CDR3 DNA is TGTGCCAGTATGGACAGGGGGGGTAGCAATCAGCCCCAGCATTTT.

This chain uses TRBV11-2 with TRBJ2-5; D might be TRBD1 or TRBD2, each matching 6 bases. The CDR3 consists of 17 residues. V dropped 5 bases and J dropped 2 bases, with 21 bases sitting between them. Germline CDR1 is SGHAT and CDR2 is FQNNGV. The CDR3 nucleotides are TGTGCCAGCAGCCCCTTTCGAGGGGGGCAAGGGCAAGAGACCCAGTACTTC. This encodes CASSPFRGGQGQETQYF.

The V gene is TRBV6-1, the J gene TRBJ2-7; no firm D call. The germline gives CDR1 MNHNS, CDR2 SASEGT. This CDR3 has 13 amino acids. V lost 3 bases, J lost 6 bases, and 12 bases lay in between. Written as DNA, the CDR3 is TGTGCCAGCAGTGATGTTCCAGGCACCGAGCAGTACTTC. It specifies CASSDVPGTEQYF.

This clone was recorded a few times. V is TRBV12-3 or TRBV12-4 and J is TRBJ1-2, with TRBD1 as a possible D gene (5 bases). The CDR3 consists of 12 residues. V was trimmed by 3 bases and J by 8 bases, leaving 10 bases between them. The DNA for the CDR3 is TGTGCCAGCAGTTTCCCGGGGGGAGGCTACACCTTC. It codes for CASSFPGGGYTF.

J is TRBJ1-6 and V is TRBV10-3, with 9 bases identical to TRBD1. CDR3 size: 15 residues. Trimming took 10 bases from V and 7 from J; bases not matched to a gene: 11. Germline V gene sequence: CDR1 ENHRY, CDR2 SYGVKD. CDR3 loop: CATLKQGALNSPLHF. CDR3 nucleotide sequence: TGTGCCACCCTTAAACAGGGGGCTTTAAATTCACCCCTCCACTTT.

The table lists this clone with a count of one. The V and J genes are TRBV19 and TRBJ2-7; D unclear. The CDR3 spans 14 residues. Germline V gene data show CDR1 as LNHDA and CDR2 as SQIVND (reference sequence). Between the trimmed V and J ends, which lost 6 bases and 4 bases, there was a span of 16 bases. The DNA of the CDR3 is TGTGCCAGTAGCCTCTTCCCAGTCCAATACGAGCAGTACTTC. Translated: CASSLFPVQYEQYF. Filled out from reference TRBV19 and TRBJ2-7, the complete variable domain reads DGGITQSPKYLFRKEGQNVTLSCEQNLNHDAMYWYRQDPGQGLRLIYYSQIVNDFQKGDIAEGYSVSREKKESFPLTVTSAQKNPTAFYLCASSLFPVQYEQYFGPGTRLTVT.

The chain has TRBV12-3 or TRBV12-4 and TRBJ1-1; no firm D call. This CDR3 is 13 amino acids long. V was pared by 1 base and J by 6 bases, with 9 bases between. The CDR3 loop reads CASSLGEIPEAFF. The CDR3 region has the DNA TGTGCCAGCAGTTTAGGGGAGATTCCTGAAGCTTTCTTT.

A single count supports this clone. The chain combines TRBV2 with TRBJ1-2; 8 nucleotides align to TRBD1. Trimming at V came to 6 bases and at J to 2 bases, leaving 5 bases not matched to a gene. There are 14 residues in the CDR3. Germline V lookup: CDR1 SNHLY, CDR2 FYNNEI. The CDR3 nucleotides read TGTGCCAGCAGGGCCGGGACAGGAAACTATGGCTACACCTTC. Translated, it gives CASRAGTGNYGYTF.

The chain links TRBV7-6 to TRBJ2-7, with TRBD2 matching 11 bases. The CDR3 consists of 14 residues. Per germline, CDR1 SGHVS and CDR2 FNYEAQ. With V trimmed by 7 bases and J by 4 bases, 6 bases remained unmatched. In DNA form, the CDR3 reads TGTGCCAGCACGCCGGGACTAGCGGCATACGAGCAGTACTTC. Its translation is CASTPGLAAYEQYF.

V and J are TRBV6-5 and TRBJ2-3, with 7 bases lining up with TRBD2. From germline, CDR1 is MNHEY and CDR2 SVGAGI. V lost 0 bases, J lost 8 bases, and 11 bases stayed unmatched. This CDR3 has 16 amino acids. The CDR3 DNA sequence: TGTGCCAGCAGTTACTCGAACGGGAGGCCGGGGGGTACGCAGTATTTT. This encodes CASSYSNGRPGGTQYF.

The rearrangement links TRBV5-4 to TRBJ2-1; TRBD2 agrees at 9 bases. V gave up 2 bases and J gave up 12 bases; unmatched junction bases: 9. The V gene's germline CDR1 is SGHNT and CDR2 YYREEE (reference sequence). The CDR3 consists of 14 residues. The CDR3 coding sequence is TGTGCCAGCAGCTTTGTGGATAGCGGGAGAGGGCAGTTCTTC. It yields the protein CASSFVDSGRGQFF.

The sample holds one count of this clone. This chain uses TRBV9 with TRBJ1-1; 10 nucleotides line up with TRBD1. CDR3 length: 13 amino acids. Germline V gene data show CDR1 as SGDLS and CDR2 as YYNGEE. V dropped 2 bases and J dropped 6; count of bases not matched to a gene: 1. This CDR3 is CASSVTGGSEAFF. The CDR3 DNA follows: TGTGCCAGCAGCGTGACAGGGGGCTCTGAAGCTTTCTTT.

The chain has TRBV29-1 and TRBJ2-7; 7 bases match TRBD2. With V trimmed by 7 bases and J by 2 bases, 11 bases remained unmatched. Germline CDR1 SQVTM, CDR2 ANQGSEA. The CDR3 covers 14 residues. The CDR3 loop is CSATSGTGAYEQYF. The DNA of the CDR3 is TGCAGCGCCACCAGCGGGACTGGAGCCTACGAGCAGTACTTC.

The chain uses TRBV15 and TRBJ1-2; 7 bases are a match to TRBD1. The CDR3 runs to 13 residues. Germline-derived CDR1 and CDR2 are LNHNV and YYDKDF (reference sequence). V lost 0 bases, J lost 8 bases, and 3 bases stayed unmatched. The DNA of the CDR3 is TGTGCCACCAGCAGAGAGGGGACAGACGGCTACACCTTC. It is translated as CATSREGTDGYTF.